This T cell receptor beta chain was captured by sequencing in a study of CD8+ T cells in alopecia areata. Obtained from alopecia areata patients were lesional scalp punch biopsies along with peripheral blood. Sequencing relied on a cDNA template that was reverse transcribed from extracted RNA. The repertoire was sequenced with immunoSEQ multiplex PCR; TCRdb's copy has only in-frame clones and lacks some. Of 50,000 to 80,000 clones listed, roughly 40% are singletons. This clone was observed a handful of times. V gave up 7 bases and J gave up 0 bases, with 13 bases separating them. Germline lookup yields CDR1 SQVTM and CDR2 ANQGSEA. The CDR3 is 14 amino acids.

The chain has TRBV29-1 and TRBJ1-3, with D hard to call. The sequencing sample was made of NKG2D-low CD8+ T cells sorted from blood. The receptor was derived from a human donor with alopecia areata. CDR3 nucleotides: TGCAGCGCTCGGGCGGCGGACTCTGGAAACACCATATATTTT. Translated: CSARAADSGNTIYF.